Presented here are 15 T cell receptor beta chains from one specimen sequenced in a study of vaccination effects on CD4 cells after COVID-19. For these receptors, no antigen is known. In the ViraFEST assay, antigen-specific CD4+ clonotypes were identified by expansion after peptide-pool stimulation. The authors isolated CD4+ T cells after around 9 days of culture. The healthy vaccine recipients, who had no prior SARS-CoV-2 infection, showed negative nucleocapsid antibodies. Method: immunoSEQ multiplex PCR; TCRdb's copy keeps in-frame clones and lacks some. The table has roughly 52,000 clones, around 68% seen once; the top ten hold 18%. The sequences come from CD4+ T cells from PBMCs cultured with SARS-CoV-2 spike peptides, collected before COVID-19 vaccination. The receptors were sampled from a human donor who received a COVID-19 vaccine.

The chain uses TRBV7-2 and TRBJ1-3; a possible D gene is TRBD1 (5 bases). This CDR3 spans 16 amino acids. Germline CDR1 and CDR2: SGHTA and FQGNSA. V lost 5 bases and J lost 1, with 15 bases in between. CDR3: CASSARQTLSGNTIYF. For the CDR3, the DNA is TGTGCCAGCAGCGCAAGACAGACCCTATCTGGAAACACCATATATTTT.

Only a few counts were recorded for this clone. This chain links TRBV7-9 with TRBJ1-6; D not resolved. This CDR3 region has 12 residues. The germline V and J ends were trimmed by 5 bases and 7 bases, with 6 bases remaining between them. Germline CDR1 SEHNR, CDR2 FQNEAQ (reference sequence). The CDR3 loop reads CASSPPNSPLHF. CDR3 coding DNA: TGTGCCAGCAGCCCGCCAAATTCACCCCTCCACTTT.

Only one count was recorded for this clone. The rearrangement joins TRBV15 to TRBJ1-4; D gene uncertain. CDR1 and CDR2 from the germline V gene are LNHNV and YYDKDF (reference sequence). The CDR3 extends over 16 amino acids. The germline V and J ends were trimmed by 1 base and 4 bases, with 13 bases remaining between them. CDR3 in DNA: TGTGCCACCAGCAGAGTTGGTCAGTCTTTTAATGAAAAACTGTTTTTT. Encoded protein: CATSRVGQSFNEKLFF. Drawing the rest from reference TRBV15 and TRBJ1-4, the complete variable domain is DAMVIQNPRYQVTQFGKPVTLSCSQTLNHNVMYWYQQKSSQAPKLLFHYYDKDFNNEADTPDNFQSRRPNTSFCFLDIRSPGLGDTAMYLCATSRVGQSFNEKLFFGSGTQLSVL.

The gene calls are TRBV6-1 and TRBJ2-7, with D possibly TRBD2 on 6 matching bases. Germline CDR1 is MNHNS and CDR2 is SASEGT. V was pared by 2 bases and J by 3 bases, with 14 bases between. This CDR3 is 15 amino acids long. CDR3 DNA sequence: TGTGCCAGCAGTGAAATGAGTAGCGGCCGCTACGAGCAGTACTTC. Translated: CASSEMSSGRYEQYF.

This chain's CDR3 is CASSITGAGGNTIYF. In nucleotides, the CDR3 is TGTGCCAGCAGTATAACAGGGGCAGGTGGAAACACCATATATTTT. The J gene is TRBJ1-3, the V gene TRBV6-5, with 7 bases fitting TRBD1. The V segment lost 5 bases and the J segment 3 bases; nucleotides outside the gene matches: 7. The CDR3 extends over 15 amino acids. Germline CDR1 and CDR2: MNHEY and SVGAGI.

This clone has ten or more counts. The chain carries TRBV11-2 and TRBJ1-2, with D possibly TRBD1 on 5 matching bases. The germline gives CDR1 SGHAT, CDR2 FQNNGV. Trimming left V 0 bases short and J 5 bases short, with 10 bases between. There are 14 residues in the CDR3. The CDR3 DNA follows: TGTGCCAGCAGCTTAGAGGCGACAGTTTATGGCTACACCTTC. The encoded protein is CASSLEATVYGYTF. The variable domain in full, with the rest retrieved from reference TRBV11-2 and TRBJ1-2, is EAGVAQSPRYKIIEKRQSVAFWCNPISGHATLYWYQQILGQGPKLLIQFQNNGVVDDSQLPKDRFSAERLKGVDSTLKIQPAKLEDSAVYLCASSLEATVYGYTFGSGTRLTVV.

J is TRBJ2-3 and V is TRBV3-1 (or the pseudogene TRBV3-2); D is perhaps TRBD1 (6 bases). V lost 0 bases and J 3 bases, leaving 10 bases between the germline ends. The CDR3 runs to 15 residues. Germline loops: CDR1 LGHDT, CDR2 YNNKEL (reference sequence). CDR3 in DNA: TGTGCCAGCAGCCAAGAGGGGCAGGGGACAGATACGCAGTATTTT. Translated: CASSQEGQGTDTQYF.

The chain links TRBV11-2 to TRBJ2-7; D is ambiguous. Germline lookup yields CDR1 SGHAT and CDR2 FQNNGV. The length of the CDR3 is 11 residues. V was pared by 2 bases and J by 2 bases, with 1 base between. CDR3 sequence: CASSLTYEQYF. As DNA, the CDR3 is TGTGCCAGCAGCTTAACCTACGAGCAGTACTTC.

The CDR3 loop is CASTIRAGSVTEAFF. The DNA of the CDR3 is TGTGCCAGCACCATACGGGCAGGTAGCGTTACTGAAGCTTTCTTT. This chain links TRBV6-5 with TRBJ1-1, with D uncertain. The CDR3 runs to 15 residues. The V gene lost 7 bases and the J gene lost 5 bases, with 20 bases spanning the gap. The germline gives CDR1 MNHEY, CDR2 SVGAGI.

The DNA for the CDR3 is TGTGCCAGCTCACCAACACGGGACCTGAGCTCTGGAAACACCATATATTTT. This codes for CASSPTRDLSSGNTIYF. The chain links TRBV18 to TRBJ1-3; perhaps TRBD1 as D (5 bases). Trimming removed 2 bases at V and 0 bases at J, with 14 bases between. The CDR3 runs 17 residues. Germline V gene lookup returns CDR1 KGHSH and CDR2 LQKENI.

This chain uses TRBV6-6 with TRBJ2-1, with D perhaps matching TRBD2 (5 bases). CDR1 is MNHNY and CDR2 is SVGAGI in the germline V gene (reference sequence). CDR3 length: 15 residues. Between the trimmed V and J ends, which lost 2 bases and 4 bases, there was a span of 12 bases. The CDR3 sequence is CASSYKGGPYNEQFF. The CDR3 nucleotides are TGTGCCAGCAGTTACAAGGGCGGGCCATACAATGAGCAGTTCTTC.

The chain employs TRBV9 and TRBJ2-1, with 10 bases fitting TRBD1. The V segment lost 0 bases and the J segment 2 bases; nucleotides outside the gene matches: 2. The CDR3 length is 16 residues. Germline loops: CDR1 SGDLS, CDR2 YYNGEE. Written as DNA, the CDR3 is TGTGCCAGCAGCGTAGCAGGACAGGGGGCCTACAATGAGCAGTTCTTC. Residues: CASSVAGQGAYNEQFF. The entire variable domain, with the rest obtained from reference TRBV9 and TRBJ2-1, is as follows: DSGVTQTPKHLITATGQRVTLRCSPRSGDLSVYWYQQSLDQGLQFLIQYYNGEERAKGNILERFSAQQFPDLHSELNLSSLELGDSALYFCASSVAGQGAYNEQFFGPGTRLTVL.

The chain joins TRBV2 to TRBJ2-1; 10 nucleotides match TRBD2. This CDR3 has 13 residues. With V trimmed by 7 bases and J by 8 bases, 5 bases remained unmatched. CDR1 and CDR2 from the germline V gene are SNHLY and FYNNEI. This chain's CDR3 is CASKERGGYEQFF. CDR3 nucleotides: TGTGCCAGCAAAGAGCGGGGGGGCTATGAGCAGTTCTTC. The full variable domain, in which reference TRBV2 and TRBJ2-1 provide the parts outside the CDR3, is EPEVTQTPSHQVTQMGQEVILRCVPISNHLYFYWYRQILGQKVEFLVSFYNNEISEKSEIFDDQFSVERPDGSNFTLKIRSTKLEDSAMYFCASKERGGYEQFFGPGTRLTVL.

This clone qualifies as medium-sized. V is TRBV4-2 and J is TRBJ2-1; D may be TRBD1 or TRBD2 (5 bases each). There are 16 residues in the CDR3. The germline gives CDR1 LGHNA, CDR2 YNFKEQ. Deletions cut 0 bases from V and 6 bases from J, with 15 bases between. The DNA of the CDR3 is TGTGCCAGCAGCCAAGAGGTTGTCGCTGGGGGCAATGAGCAGTTCTTC. This codes for CASSQEVVAGGNEQFF.

The chain couples TRBV6-2 or TRBV6-3 to TRBJ1-2; no clear D. The CDR3 runs 12 residues. The V gene lost 2 bases and the J gene lost 7 bases, with 8 bases spanning the gap. Germline V gene data show CDR1 as MNHEY and CDR2 as SVGEGT. The CDR3 is CASSYRAGGYTF. In DNA form, the CDR3 reads TGTGCCAGCAGTTACAGGGCCGGTGGCTACACCTTC.